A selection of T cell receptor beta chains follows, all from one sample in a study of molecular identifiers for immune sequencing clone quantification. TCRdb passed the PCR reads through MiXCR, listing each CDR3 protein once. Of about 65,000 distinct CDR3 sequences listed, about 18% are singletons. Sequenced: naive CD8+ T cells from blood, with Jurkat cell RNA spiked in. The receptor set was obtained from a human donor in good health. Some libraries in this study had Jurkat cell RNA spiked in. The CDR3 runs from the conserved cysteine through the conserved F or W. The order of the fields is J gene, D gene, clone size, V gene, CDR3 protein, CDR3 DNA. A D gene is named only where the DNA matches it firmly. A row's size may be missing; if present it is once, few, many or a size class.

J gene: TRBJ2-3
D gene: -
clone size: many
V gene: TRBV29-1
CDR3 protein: CSVEYRSSATDTQYF
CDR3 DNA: TGCAGCGTTGAATACCGTTCTAGCGCCACAGATACGCAGTATTTT

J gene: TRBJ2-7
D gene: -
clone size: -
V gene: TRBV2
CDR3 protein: CASSEISVVYEQYF
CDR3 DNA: TGTGCCAGCAGTGAGATCTCAGTAGTCTACGAGCAGTACTTC

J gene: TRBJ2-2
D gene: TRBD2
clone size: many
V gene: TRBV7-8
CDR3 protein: CASSPRRLAGENTGELFF
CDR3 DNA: TGTGCCAGCAGCCCTAGGAGACTAGCGGGAGAAAACACCGGGGAGCTGTTTTTT

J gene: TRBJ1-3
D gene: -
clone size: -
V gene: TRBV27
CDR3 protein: CASSSIGPSGNTIYF
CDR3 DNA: TGTGCCAGCAGTTCGATAGGGCCTTCTGGAAACACCATATATTTT

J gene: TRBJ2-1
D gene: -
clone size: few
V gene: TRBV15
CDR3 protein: CATSSASREQFF
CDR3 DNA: TGTGCCACCAGCAGCGCCTCACGTGAGCAGTTCTTC

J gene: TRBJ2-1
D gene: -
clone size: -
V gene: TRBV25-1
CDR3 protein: CASSVGKSSYNEQFF
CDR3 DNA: TGTGCCAGCAGTGTGGGCAAAAGCTCCTACAATGAGCAGTTCTTC

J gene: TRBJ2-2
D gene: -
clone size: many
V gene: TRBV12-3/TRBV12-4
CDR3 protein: CASSQLSTGELFF
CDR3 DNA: TGTGCCAGCAGCCAACTTAGCACCGGGGAGCTGTTTTTT

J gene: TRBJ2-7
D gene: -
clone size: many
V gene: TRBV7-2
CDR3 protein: CASSLSSRGWGETGEQYF
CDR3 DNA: TGTGCCAGCAGCTTAAGCTCTCGTGGGTGGGGGGAGACGGGCGAGCAGTACTTC

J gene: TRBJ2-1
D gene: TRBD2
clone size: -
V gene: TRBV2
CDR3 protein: CASKIGGTSRLSSYNEQFF
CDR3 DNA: TGTGCCAGCAAGATAGGCGGGACTAGCCGATTAAGTTCCTACAATGAGCAGTTCTTC

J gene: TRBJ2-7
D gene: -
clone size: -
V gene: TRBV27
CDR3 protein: CVSSLSGNYEQYF
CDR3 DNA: TGTGTCAGCAGCTTGTCCGGGAACTACGAGCAGTACTTC

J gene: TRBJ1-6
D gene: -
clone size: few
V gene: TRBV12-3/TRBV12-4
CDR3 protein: CASSLTVGVTNSPLHF
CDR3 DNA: TGTGCCAGCAGTTTAACGGTGGGGGTTACCAATTCACCCCTCCACTTT

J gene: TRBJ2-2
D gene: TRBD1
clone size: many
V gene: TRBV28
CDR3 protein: CASSLNNGIDRGLQLEVDTGELFF
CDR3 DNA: TGTGCCAGCAGTTTAAATAACGGAATAGACAGGGGGCTTCAACTAGAGGTTGACACCGGGGAGCTGTTTTTT

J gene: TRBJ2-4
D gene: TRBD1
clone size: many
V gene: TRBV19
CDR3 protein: CASSGAGGAKNIQYF
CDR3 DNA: TGTGCCAGTAGTGGGGCAGGGGGCGCAAAAAACATTCAGTACTTC

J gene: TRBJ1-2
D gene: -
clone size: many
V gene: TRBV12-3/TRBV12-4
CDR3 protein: CASGKAGALTYGYTF
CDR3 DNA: TGTGCCAGCGGAAAGGCAGGGGCTCTCACCTATGGCTACACCTTC

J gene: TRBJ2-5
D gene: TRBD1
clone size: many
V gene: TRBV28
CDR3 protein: CASSYRDRREETQYF
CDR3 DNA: TGTGCCAGCAGTTACCGGGACAGAAGAGAAGAGACCCAGTACTTC

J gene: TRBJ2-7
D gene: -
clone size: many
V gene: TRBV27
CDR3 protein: CASSISSSYEQYF
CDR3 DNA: TGTGCCAGCTCGATCTCAAGCTCCTACGAGCAGTACTTC

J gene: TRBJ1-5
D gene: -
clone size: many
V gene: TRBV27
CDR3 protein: CASSPINQPQHF
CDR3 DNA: TGTGCCAGCAGTCCGATTAATCAGCCCCAGCATTTT

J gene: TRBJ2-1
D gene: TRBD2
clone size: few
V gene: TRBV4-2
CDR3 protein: CASSQVDGGRLGNEQFF
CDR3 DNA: TGTGCCAGCAGCCAAGTTGACGGCGGGAGATTAGGCAATGAGCAGTTCTTC

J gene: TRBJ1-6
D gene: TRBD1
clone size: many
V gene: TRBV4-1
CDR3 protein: CASSQSPGQGVVALHF
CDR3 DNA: TGCGCCAGCAGCCAAAGCCCGGGACAGGGTGTTGTGGCCCTCCACTTT

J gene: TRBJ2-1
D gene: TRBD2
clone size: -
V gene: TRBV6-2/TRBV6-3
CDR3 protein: CASTAGLAAYNEQFF
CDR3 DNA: TGTGCCAGCACCGCGGGACTAGCGGCCTACAATGAGCAGTTCTTC

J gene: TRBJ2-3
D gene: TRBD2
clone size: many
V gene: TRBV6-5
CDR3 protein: CASSSASGGRYEYF
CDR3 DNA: TGTGCCAGCAGTTCCGCTTCTGGCGGGAGGTACGAGTATTTT

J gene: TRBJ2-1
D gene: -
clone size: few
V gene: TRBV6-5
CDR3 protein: CASSYRNYNEQFF
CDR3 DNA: TGTGCCAGCAGCTACAGGAACTACAATGAGCAGTTCTTC

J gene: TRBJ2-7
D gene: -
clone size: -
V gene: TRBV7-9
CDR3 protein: CASSSTRSAGSEQYF
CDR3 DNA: TGTGCCAGCAGTTCGACGCGCTCGGCAGGGAGCGAGCAGTACTTC

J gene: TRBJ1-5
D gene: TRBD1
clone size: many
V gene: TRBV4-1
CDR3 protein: CASSQDGRGGNQPQHF
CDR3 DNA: TGCGCCAGCAGCCAAGACGGCAGGGGGGGCAATCAGCCCCAGCATTTT

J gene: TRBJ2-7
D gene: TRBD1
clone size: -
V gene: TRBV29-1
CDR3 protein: CGVGRTGPYEQYF
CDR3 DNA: TGCGGCGTTGGTAGGACAGGTCCCTACGAGCAGTACTTC

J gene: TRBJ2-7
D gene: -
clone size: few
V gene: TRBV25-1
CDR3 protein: CASTFGLGEQYF
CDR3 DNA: TGTGCCAGCACCTTTGGTCTGGGGGAGCAGTACTTC

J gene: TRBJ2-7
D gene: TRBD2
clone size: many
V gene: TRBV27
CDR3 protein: CASGTTKPEGIYEQYF
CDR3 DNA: TGTGCCAGCGGGACTACCAAACCCGAGGGCATCTACGAGCAGTACTTC

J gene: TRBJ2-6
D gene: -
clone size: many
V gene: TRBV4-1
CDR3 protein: CASSQRGGVYSGANVLTF
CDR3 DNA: TGCGCCAGCAGCCAAAGGGGGGGGGTATACTCTGGGGCCAACGTCCTGACTTTC

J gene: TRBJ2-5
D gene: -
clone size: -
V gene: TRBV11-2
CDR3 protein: CASRHSTQGYQETQYF
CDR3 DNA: TGTGCCAGCAGACACTCCACGCAGGGGTACCAAGAGACCCAGTACTTC

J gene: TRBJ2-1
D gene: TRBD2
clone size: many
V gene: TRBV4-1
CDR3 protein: CASSQRYSGQSSYNEQFF
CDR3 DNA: TGCGCCAGCAGCCAACGATATAGCGGGCAAAGCTCCTACAATGAGCAGTTCTTC

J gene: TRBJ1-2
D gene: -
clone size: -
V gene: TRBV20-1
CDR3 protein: CSARDGGMANYGYTF
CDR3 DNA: TGCAGTGCTAGAGATGGGGGGATGGCTAACTATGGCTACACCTTC

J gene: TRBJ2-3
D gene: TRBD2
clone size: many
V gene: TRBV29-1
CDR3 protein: CSVESPAGGSDTQYF
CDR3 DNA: TGCAGCGTTGAAAGTCCAGCGGGAGGGTCAGATACGCAGTATTTT

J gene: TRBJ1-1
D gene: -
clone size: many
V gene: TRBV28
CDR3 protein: CASSQQGLTEAFF
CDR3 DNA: TGTGCCAGCAGTCAACAGGGACTCACTGAAGCTTTCTTT

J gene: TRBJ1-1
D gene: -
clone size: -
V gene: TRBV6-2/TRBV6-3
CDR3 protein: CASSYFIGQLTNTEAFF
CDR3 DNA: TGTGCCAGCAGTTACTTCATAGGACAGTTGACGAACACTGAAGCTTTCTTT

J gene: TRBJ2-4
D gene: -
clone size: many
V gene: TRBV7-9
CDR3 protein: CASSSTENIQYF
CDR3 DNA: TGTGCCAGCAGCTCAACCGAAAACATTCAGTACTTC

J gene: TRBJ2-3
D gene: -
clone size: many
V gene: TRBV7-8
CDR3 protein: CASSRNDAGFRDTQYF
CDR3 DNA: TGTGCCAGCAGCCGCAATGACGCGGGTTTTAGAGATACGCAGTATTTT

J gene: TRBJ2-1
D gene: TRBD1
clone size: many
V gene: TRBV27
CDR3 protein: CASSFGTEAYNEQFF
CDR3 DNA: TGTGCCAGCAGTTTTGGGACAGAGGCCTACAATGAGCAGTTCTTC

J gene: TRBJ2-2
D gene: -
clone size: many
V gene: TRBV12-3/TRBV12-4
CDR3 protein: CASSLLGAGELFF
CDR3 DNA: TGTGCCAGCAGTTTATTGGGGGCTGGGGAGCTGTTTTTT

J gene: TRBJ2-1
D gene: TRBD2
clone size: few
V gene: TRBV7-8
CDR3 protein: CASSAPSGSYNEQFF
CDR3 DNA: TGTGCCAGCAGCGCCCCCAGCGGGAGCTACAATGAGCAGTTCTTC

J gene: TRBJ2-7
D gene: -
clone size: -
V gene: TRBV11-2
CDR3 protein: CASSLDNQERYF
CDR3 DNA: TGTGCCAGCAGCTTAGATAATCAGGAACGGTACTTC

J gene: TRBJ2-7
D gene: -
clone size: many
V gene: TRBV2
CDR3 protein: CASSDAGSYEQYF
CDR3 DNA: TGTGCCAGCAGTGACGCGGGCTCCTACGAGCAGTACTTC

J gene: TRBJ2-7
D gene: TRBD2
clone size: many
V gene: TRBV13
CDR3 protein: CASSLTSGEAYEQYF
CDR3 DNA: TGTGCCAGCAGCCTGACTAGCGGGGAAGCCTACGAGCAGTACTTC

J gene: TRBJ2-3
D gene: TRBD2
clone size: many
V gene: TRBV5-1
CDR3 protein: CASSLAGYVSDTQYF
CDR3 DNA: TGCGCCAGCAGCTTAGCGGGATATGTTTCAGATACGCAGTATTTT

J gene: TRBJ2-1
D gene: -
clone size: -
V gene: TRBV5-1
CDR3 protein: CASSLRLRRPNNEQFF
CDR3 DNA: TGCGCCAGCAGCTTGAGGTTGCGGAGACCTAACAATGAGCAGTTCTTC

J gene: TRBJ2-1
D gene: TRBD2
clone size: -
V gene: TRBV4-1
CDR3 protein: CASSPLAGAHNEQSF
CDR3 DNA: TGCGCCAGCAGCCCGCTAGCGGGGGCTCACAATGAGCAGTCCTTC

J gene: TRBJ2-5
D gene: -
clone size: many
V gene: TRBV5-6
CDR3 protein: CASSPEKFETQYF
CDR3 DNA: TGTGCCAGCAGCCCGGAGAAGTTTGAGACCCAGTACTTC

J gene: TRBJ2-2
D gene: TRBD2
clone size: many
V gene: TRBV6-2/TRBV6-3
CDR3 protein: CASSYHREGLDTGELFF
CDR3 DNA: TGTGCCAGCAGTTACCACCGGGAGGGCCTGGACACCGGGGAGCTGTTTTTT

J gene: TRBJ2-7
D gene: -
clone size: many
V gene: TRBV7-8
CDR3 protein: CASSLRLEYEQYF
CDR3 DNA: TGTGCCAGCAGCTTAAGACTGGAATACGAGCAGTACTTC

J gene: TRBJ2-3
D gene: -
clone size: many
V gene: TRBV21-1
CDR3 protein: CASILEGETDTQYF
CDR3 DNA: -

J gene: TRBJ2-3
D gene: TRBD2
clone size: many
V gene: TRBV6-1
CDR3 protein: CASSEWSSGSSTDTQYF
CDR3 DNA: TGTGCCAGCAGTGAATGGAGTAGCGGGTCTAGCACAGATACGCAGTATTTT

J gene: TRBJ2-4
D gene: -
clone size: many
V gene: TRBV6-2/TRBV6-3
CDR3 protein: CASSYPPASIENIQYF
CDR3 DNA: TGTGCCAGCAGTTACCCCCCGGCTAGCATCGAAAACATTCAGTACTTC

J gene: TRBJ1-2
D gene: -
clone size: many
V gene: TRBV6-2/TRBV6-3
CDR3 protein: CASSYGGGYTF
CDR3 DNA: TGTGCCAGCAGTTACGGTGGCGGCTACACCTTC

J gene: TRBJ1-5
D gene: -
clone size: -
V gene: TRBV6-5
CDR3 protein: CASSQPGQYQPQHF
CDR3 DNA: TGTGCCAGCAGCCAACCCGGACAGTATCAGCCCCAGCATTTT

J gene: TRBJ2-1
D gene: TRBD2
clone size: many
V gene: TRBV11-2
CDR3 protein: CASSLLPLSGGSSYNEQFF
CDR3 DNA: TGTGCCAGCAGCTTATTGCCCCTATCTGGCGGGAGCTCCTACAATGAGCAGTTCTTC

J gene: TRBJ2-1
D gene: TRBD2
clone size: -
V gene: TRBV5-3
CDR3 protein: CASSLGTSESYYEQFF
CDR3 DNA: TGTGCCAGCAGCTTGGGGACTAGTGAAAGCTACTACGAGCAGTTCTTC